In this sample, the clone carrying this T cell receptor beta chain turned up many times. Germline CDR1 and CDR2: LGHDT and YNNKEL (reference sequence). This CDR3 is 15 amino acids long. The trim removed 6 bases at V and 8 bases at J, leaving 6 bases unmatched. These data are taken from a study of T cells in Graves' hyperthyroidism and ophthalmopathy. Amplification of TCR beta CDR3 regions was performed using RNA transcripts as template. A set of HTBI primers served as the primers for a first-round RT-PCR of the TCR CDR3. MiXCR, applied by TCRdb to the multiplex PCR reads, yields one record per CDR3 protein. The table shows roughly 130,000 distinct CDR3 sequences, with more than 20% occurring only once.

This chain connects TRBV3-1 to TRBJ2-1, with 14 nucleotides matching TRBD2. The sequence came from a woman between 45 and 65 years old with Graves' hyperthyroidism that later progressed to Graves' ophthalmopathy. The sample was blood. The CDR3 bases are TGTGCCAGCAGTACCGGGACTAGCGGGAGTTATGAGCAGTTCTTC. Translating gives CASSTGTSGSYEQFF.